This T cell receptor beta chain is drawn from a study of CD8 T cells in acute hepatitis C reinfection. Overall study context: CD8+ T cells specific for HCV NS3-1073 were sequenced.

Time point given: at least 347 days after estimated infection, following spontaneous clearance. Hepatitis C virus-specific T cells were sequenced directly ex vivo without in vitro expansion. Produced via immunoSEQ multiplex PCR; TCRdb's table is partial and in-frame only. The table lists about 2,600 clones, about 67% of them singletons. Study outcomes and limitations: Preferential TRBV04 and TRBV06 usage appeared in all groups and was not explained by the naive pool.

CDR3 size: 15 residues. CDR1 is SNHLY and CDR2 is FYNNEI in the germline V gene. With V trimmed by 8 bases and J by 1 base, 10 bases remained unmatched. Sequences were derived from HCV NS3-1073 tetramer-sorted CD8+ T cells from PBMCs, sampled at follow-up. This sequence originates from a man aged 35 to 55 who spontaneously cleared hepatitis C infection. V gene TRBV2 combines with J gene TRBJ2-5, with 7 bases fitting TRBD1. As DNA, the CDR3 is TGTGCCAGCGATTCAGGACAGGTCATCCAAGAGACCCAGTACTTC. It specifies CASDSGQVIQETQYF.